This T cell receptor (beta chain) was retrieved from a study of early T cells in non-severe SARS-CoV-2 infection. Study-wide context: The input, bulk RNA from unsorted whole blood, was sequenced, and chains were unpaired. Study observations and caveats: VDJdb matching, biased toward anti-spike CD8 responses, missed private and CD4 specificities.

Turning to this clonotype: Its antigen is currently unknown.

Trimming took 1 base from V and 2 from J, leaving 12 bases between them. The CDR3 is 17 residues long. Germline CDR1 reads MGHDK; CDR2 reads SYGVNS. Attached unique molecular identifiers marked individual cDNA molecules. TCRdb itself ran the 5' RACE reads through MiXCR, one entry per CDR3 protein. The sample shows some 88,000 distinct CDR3 sequences, around a sixth of them seen only once. The sequence came from an adult who was a healthcare worker with PCR-confirmed SARS-CoV-2 infection or an uninfected control (not recorded which). The gene calls are TRBV25-1 and TRBJ2-6, with D hard to call. The starting material was whole blood, obtained at baseline. The CDR3 loop is CASSESLLGTGANVLTF. In DNA form, the CDR3 reads TGTGCCAGCAGTGAATCGCTCTTGGGTACTGGGGCCAACGTCCTGACTTTC.